The 10 T cell receptor beta chains below were found in one sample sequenced in a study of OX40 agonist ivuxolimab in advanced cancers. Data came from immunoSEQ multiplex PCR; TCRdb stores just in-frame clones and leaves some out. The table has some 130,000 clones, 80% to 90% seen once; the top ten hold around 0.53%. The specimen comprised CD4+ or CD8+ T cells sorted from blood, sampled in a trial of the OX40 agonist ivuxolimab. Receptor source: an adult with an advanced solid tumor such as melanoma, head and neck, liver or kidney cancer.

The V call is TRBV5-6, the J call TRBJ2-7; tentative D call: TRBD1 (6 bases). Germline CDR1 reads SGHDT; CDR2 reads YYEEEE. The V gene lost 3 bases and the J gene lost 3 bases, with 10 bases spanning the gap. The CDR3 length is 13 residues. The CDR3 coding sequence is TGTGCCAGCAGCTGGGCAGGGGACTACGAGCAGTACTTC. Protein product: CASSWAGDYEQYF.

The chain links TRBV28 to TRBJ1-1; no clear D gene. This CDR3 spans 11 amino acids. Germline values: CDR1 MDHEN, CDR2 SYDVKM. V was clipped by 6 bases and J by 6 bases, with 8 bases between them. The DNA for the CDR3 is TGTGCCAGCAGGTACGTCGCTGAAGCTTTCTTT. It is translated as CASRYVAEAFF.

The CDR3 protein is CASSSQGTDEQFF. In DNA, the CDR3 is TGTGCCAGCAGCTCACAAGGGACGGATGAGCAGTTCTTC. This chain joins TRBV7-9 and TRBJ2-1; D is perhaps TRBD1 or TRBD2 (5 bases each). The CDR3 extends over 13 amino acids. V dropped 4 bases and J dropped 8 bases, with 12 bases sitting between them. Germline-derived CDR1 and CDR2 are SEHNR and FQNEAQ (reference sequence).

This clone showed up just once. The V gene is TRBV6-1, the J gene TRBJ2-1, with 8 positions matching TRBD1. Losses at the gene ends were 2 bases for V and 3 bases for J; bases not matched to a gene: 6. Germline loops: CDR1 MNHNS, CDR2 SASEGT. This CDR3 has 16 residues. CDR3 nucleotide sequence: TGTGCCAGCAGTGAATTTAGACAGGGGCTCTACAATGAGCAGTTCTTC. Translating gives CASSEFRQGLYNEQFF.

The gene calls are TRBV7-4 and TRBJ2-3; D is perhaps TRBD1 (5 bases). CDR1 is SGHVT, CDR2 SQSDAQ, per germline. The CDR3 extends over 15 amino acids. V was cut by 1 base and J by 2 bases, with 10 bases left in between. The CDR3: CASSLGRTYTDTQYF. CDR3 coding DNA: TGTGCCAGCAGCTTAGGAAGGACATACACAGATACGCAGTATTTT. Drawing the rest from reference TRBV7-4 and TRBJ2-3, the complete variable domain is GAGVSQSPRYKVAKRGRDVALRCDSISGHVTLYWYRQTLGQGSEVLTYSQSDAQRDKSGRPSGRFSAERPERSVSTLKIQRTEQGDSAVYLCASSLGRTYTDTQYFGPGTRLTVL.

The chain employs TRBV10-3 and TRBJ2-7; the match to TRBD1 covers 10 bases. The CDR3 is 19 residues long. V lost 2 bases to trimming and J lost 0 bases; unmatched junction nucleotides: 13. Germline CDR1 reads ENHRY; CDR2 reads SYGVKD. DNA of the CDR3: TGTGCCATCAGTGAGCCGAACCCAAAGGACAGGGGGTCCTCCTACGAGCAGTACTTC. Its protein is CAISEPNPKDRGSSYEQYF.

The CDR3 region is CASNARGAGETQYF. CDR3 DNA: TGTGCCAGCAACGCACGGGGGGCTGGGGAGACCCAGTACTTC. The chain links TRBV9 to TRBJ2-5, with TRBD2 as a possible D gene (7 bases). V lost 6 bases and J 5 bases, leaving 17 bases between the germline ends. Germline V CDR1 and CDR2: SGDLS, YYNGEE. CDR3 length equals 14 residues.

This clone was counted between two and nine times. The rearrangement links TRBV7-6 to TRBJ2-1; 8 positions match TRBD2. CDR1 and CDR2 (germline): SGHVS, FNYEAQ. The CDR3 spans 15 residues. Trimming at V came to 6 bases and at J to 6 bases, leaving 10 bases not matched to a gene. The CDR3, as DNA: TGTGCCAGCAGTCATGGGGCGGGGGGCCCCAATGAGCAGTTCTTC. Protein product: CASSHGAGGPNEQFF.

The rearrangement joins TRBV9 to TRBJ1-6, with D possibly being TRBD1 (6 bases). The CDR3 loop spans 15 amino acids. Deletions cut 2 bases from V and 7 bases from J, with 13 bases between. In germline, CDR1 is SGDLS, CDR2 YYNGEE. This chain's CDR3 is CASSVEGTRNSPLHF. CDR3 bases: TGTGCCAGCAGCGTCGAAGGGACACGGAATTCACCCCTCCACTTT.

The CDR3 DNA reads TGTGCCAGCAGTTTGGGACTTCTAAACACAGATACGCAGTATTTT. Translating gives CASSLGLLNTDTQYF. The J gene is TRBJ2-3, the V gene TRBV27, with D maybe TRBD2 (6 bases). Germline-derived CDR1 and CDR2 are MNHEY and SMNVEV (reference sequence). CDR3 length: 15 residues. The germline V and J ends were trimmed by 3 bases and 2 bases, with 12 bases remaining between them.